A selection of T cell receptor beta chains follows, all from one sample in a study of cytomegalovirus exposure and HLA in healthy donors. The table came from immunoSEQ multiplex PCR; TCRdb's copy has only in-frame clones and leaves some out. This table holds under 130,000 clones, 65% to 80% found once. The sample consisted of PBMCs. The receptors originated from a male donor in good health and CMV-seronegative. The CDR3 runs from the conserved cysteine through the conserved F or W. The order of the fields is V gene, CDR3 protein.

>TRBV28
CASMGGTLSYEQYF
>TRBV27
CASSLRGSGNTIYF
>TRBV27
CASKGQGGTSGNDNVF
>TRBV5-1
CASSAYNEQFF
>TRBV14
CASSQDLLVRDEQFF
>TRBV7-2
CASSTQGISNQPQHF
>TRBV28
CASSLSAGLSGNTIYF
>TRBV5-1
CASSHRTGDTGELFF
>TRBV5-4
CASTRDRHYGYTF
>TRBV6-1
CASRITGPNEQYF
>TRBV28
CASSFRGMGYEQYF
>TRBV7-8
CASSLRGDRAINYGYTF
>TRBV6-5
CASRGGGTYEQYF
>TRBV25-1
CASRFVTGGTDTQYF
>TRBV5-1
CASSPWEAGIYEQYF
>TRBV6-1
CASSASGTSGIWQFF
>TRBV5-1
CASSLGQVGYNEQFF
>TRBV7-6
CASSSRRGPGEQYF
>TRBV7-2
CASSAQGWGYTEAFF
>TRBV27
CASSRRLAPDEQYF
>TRBV9
CASSAGTRIYEQYF
>TRBV7-3
CASSLTRGASSYNEQFF
>TRBV15
CATSRIPGGNYGYTF
>TRBV6-5
CASIRGETQYF
>TRBV7-2
CASSLDGSSYYEQYF
>TRBV4-3
CASSQGATEAFF
>TRBV6-4
CASSVSYNSPLHF
>TRBV5-4
CASSGPGLAGQETQYF
>TRBV4-1
CASSHSQGNTEAFF
>TRBV5-5
CASSPIGDRGSEQYF
>TRBV5-6
CASSLLVRQPQEYEQYF
>TRBV27
CASAERSSGNTIYF
>TRBV5-6
CASSYWGGSSYNEQFF
>TRBV11-3
CASSSGLAGGSNTQYF
>TRBV7-9
CASSPSYVGDGGTGELFF
>TRBV28
CASRTGGGQPQHF
>TRBV13
CASSWGTGGNQPQHF
>TRBV9
CASSGTSTGETQYF
>TRBV6-4
CASSVLKGGNEQFF
>TRBV7-9
CASSSSSYNEQFF